This is a list of T cell receptor beta chains from one sample in a study of blood T cell repertoires in COVID-19. Libraries were prepared by immunoSEQ multiplex PCR; TCRdb keeps only in-frame clonotypes and omits some of them. The sample contains 250,000 to 350,000 clones, roughly 90% of which appear only once. The sample taken for sequencing was PBMCs or T cells enriched from blood (not recorded which). The origin of the receptors is a woman aged 18-30 years with acute COVID-19. Each CDR3 is given with its conserved first and last residue. A D gene is named only where the DNA matches it firmly. Some rows have no size entry. The others give once, few or many, or a class for an expanded clone.

clone_size	j_call	d_call	v_call	cdr3_nt	cdr3_aa
.	TRBJ1-1	.	TRBV29-1	TGCAGCGTTAGTAGCGCTGAAGCTTTCTTT	CSVSSAEAFF
.	TRBJ1-2	.	TRBV6-5	TGTGCCAGCAGGCCGACAGAGACCTACTATGGCTACACCTTC	CASRPTETYYGYTF
.	TRBJ2-3	.	TRBV5-1	TGCGCCAGCAGCTTGGCACACAGGGTCCAGGGGCCAGATACGCAGTATTTT	CASSLAHRVQGPDTQYF
.	TRBJ1-1	TRBD1	TRBV4-1	TGCGCCAGCAGCCAGAGTAGCGAGACAGGGGGTTTGAACACTGAAGCTTTCTTT	CASSQSSETGGLNTEAFF
.	TRBJ1-2	TRBD1	TRBV23-1	TGCGCCAGCAGTCGTTGGGACAGCGTCTTTTTTCATGGCTACACCTTC	CASSRWDSVFFHGYTF
.	TRBJ2-1	TRBD2	TRBV28	TGTGCCAGTGCCCTAGCGGGACTATACAATGAGCAGTTCTTC	CASALAGLYNEQFF
.	TRBJ1-5	.	TRBV25-1	TGTGCCAGCAGTGAAATGAAAGCCCCGATCGTGAATCAGCCCCAGCATTTT	CASSEMKAPIVNQPQHF
.	TRBJ1-1	.	TRBV11-2	TGTGCCAGCAGCCCCGGTCACAGTCGATTCGAAGCTTTCTTT	CASSPGHSRFEAFF
.	TRBJ1-4	.	TRBV18	TGTGCCAGCTCACCATCGACAGCAGGAGGGGATGAAAAACTGTTTTTT	CASSPSTAGGDEKLFF
.	TRBJ2-5	.	TRBV28	TGTGCCAGCAGTAACGCATACAGGGTTCCAGAGACCCAGTACTTC	CASSNAYRVPETQYF
once	TRBJ1-1	TRBD1	TRBV27	TGTGCCAGCAGTACCTTTGGCTGGACAGGGGGGAACACTGAAGCTTTCTTT	CASSTFGWTGGNTEAFF
.	TRBJ1-3	.	TRBV18	TGTGCCAGCTCGGTTACAGGAAGCTCTGGAAACACCATATATTTT	CASSVTGSSGNTIYF
.	TRBJ1-1	TRBD1	TRBV28	TGTGCCAGCAGTCTGACAAGGACAGGACAGAACACTGAAGCTTTCTTT	CASSLTRTGQNTEAFF
few	TRBJ2-3	TRBD1	TRBV27	TGTGCCAGCAGTCTGAGACAGGGGGCTTATACGCAGTATTTT	CASSLRQGAYTQYF
.	TRBJ1-2	TRBD1	TRBV4-1	TGCGCCAGCAGCCAAGAACCAGGCGGGACAGGGTATGACTATGGCTACACCTTC	CASSQEPGGTGYDYGYTF
.	TRBJ1-4	.	TRBV7-9	TGTGCCAGCAGCTTAGTAGGAGAAGAAAAACTGTTTTTT	CASSLVGEEKLFF
few	TRBJ2-3	TRBD2	TRBV4-2	TGTGCCAGCAGCCAAGACCTGGCTAGCGGTACAGATACGCAGTATTTT	CASSQDLASGTDTQYF
.	TRBJ2-6	.	TRBV28	TGTGCCAGCAGTTTGGCCGCATCCGCTGGGGCCAACGTCCTGACTTTC	CASSLAASAGANVLTF
once	TRBJ2-5	.	TRBV7-6	TGTGCCAGCAGCTTAGCCCAGGTCCAAGAGACCCAGTACTTC	CASSLAQVQETQYF
.	TRBJ2-7	TRBD2	TRBV19	TGTGCCAGTAGGGGGCGGCTAGCGGGGGCCTACGAGCAGTACTTC	CASRGRLAGAYEQYF
.	TRBJ1-5	.	TRBV9	TGTGCCAGCAGCGTACAGGACAGTCCGGGTCAGCCCCAGCATTTT	CASSVQDSPGQPQHF
.	TRBJ2-5	TRBD1	TRBV9	TGTGCCAGCAGCCCACCGGACAGGGAGGAGACCCAGTACTTC	CASSPPDREETQYF
.	TRBJ1-5	TRBD1	TRBV27	TGTGCCAGCAGTAGACAGGGTCCGGATCAGCCCCAGCATTTT	CASSRQGPDQPQHF
few	TRBJ1-1	.	TRBV27	TGTGCCAGCAGTTGGTCAAGGGGCGCCGACACTGAAGCTTTCTTT	CASSWSRGADTEAFF
.	TRBJ1-2	.	TRBV9	TGTGCCAGCAGCGCTTATCCGCCAGGGGCACTGAATCTATATGGCTACACCTTC	CASSAYPPGALNLYGYTF
.	TRBJ2-1	.	TRBV28	TGTGCCAGCATGAAGCGTCGCTACAATGAGCAGTTCTTC	CASMKRRYNEQFF
.	TRBJ1-1	.	TRBV30	TGTGCCTGGAGTACGCCCCCCGAAGAGGGAGCTTTCTTT	CAWSTPPEEGAFF
.	TRBJ1-1	.	TRBV24-1	TGTGCCACCAGTGATTTGAACAGGGCAGCTTTCTTT	CATSDLNRAAFF
.	TRBJ2-5	.	TRBV10-1	TGCGCCAGCAGTGAGTCCTCGGGGGGCGCCGGGGAGACCCAGTACTTC	CASSESSGGAGETQYF
.	TRBJ2-2	TRBD2	TRBV7-9	TGTGCCAGCAGCTTAGGGACTAGCACCGGGGAGCTGTTTTTT	CASSLGTSTGELFF
.	TRBJ1-4	TRBD1	TRBV6-6	TGTGCCAGCAGGCCCCGGGACAGGGGTAATGAAAAACTGTTTTTT	CASRPRDRGNEKLFF
few	TRBJ1-4	.	TRBV2	TGTGCCAGCAGTGTGGGGCGAAATCGAGAAAAACTGTTTTTT	CASSVGRNREKLFF
once	TRBJ2-1	.	TRBV25-1	TGTGCCAGCAGTGAAGACAGGTCTGAGCAGTTCTTC	CASSEDRSEQFF
.	TRBJ2-5	TRBD1	TRBV29-1	TGCAGCGTTCCTGACAGGGGTCAAGAGACCCAGTACTTC	CSVPDRGQETQYF
.	TRBJ2-1	TRBD2	TRBV3-1/TRBV3-2	TGTGCCAGCAGCCAAGATAAGCTAGCGGGAGAGGATGAGCAGTTCTTC	CASSQDKLAGEDEQFF
.	TRBJ1-3	.	TRBV11-3	TGTGCCAGCAGCCTGGACAGTGGAGACACCATATATTTT	CASSLDSGDTIYF
.	TRBJ1-5	TRBD1	TRBV27	TGTGCCAGCAGTTCGACCACAGGGGGGCAGCCCCAGCATTTT	CASSSTTGGQPQHF
.	TRBJ2-1	TRBD1	TRBV27	TGTGCCAGCAGCCCATTTGACTCTCCAGGGGGATACAATGAGCAGTTCTTC	CASSPFDSPGGYNEQFF
.	TRBJ2-2	TRBD1	TRBV4-2	TGTGCCAGCAGCCCTCAGAATCCGCAGGGGGCATCCGGGGAGCTGTTTTTT	CASSPQNPQGASGELFF
.	TRBJ2-2	.	TRBV11-3	TGTGCCAGCAGCCCCGGACAAACGTTTAGGGAGCTGTTTTTT	CASSPGQTFRELFF